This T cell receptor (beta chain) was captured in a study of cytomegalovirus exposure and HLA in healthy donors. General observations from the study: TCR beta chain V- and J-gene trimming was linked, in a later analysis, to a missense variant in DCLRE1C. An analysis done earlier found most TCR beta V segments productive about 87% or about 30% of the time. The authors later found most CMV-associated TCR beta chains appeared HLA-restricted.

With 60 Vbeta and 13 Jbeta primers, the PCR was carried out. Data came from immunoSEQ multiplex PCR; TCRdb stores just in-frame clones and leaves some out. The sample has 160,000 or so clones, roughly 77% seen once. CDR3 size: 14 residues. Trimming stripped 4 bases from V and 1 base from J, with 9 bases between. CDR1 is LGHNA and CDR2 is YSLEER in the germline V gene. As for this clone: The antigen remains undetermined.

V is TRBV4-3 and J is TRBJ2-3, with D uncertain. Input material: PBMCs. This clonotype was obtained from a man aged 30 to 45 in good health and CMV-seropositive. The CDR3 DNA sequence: TGCGCCAGCAGCCCCGCGGCCCGCACAGATACGCAGTATTTT. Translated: CASSPAARTDTQYF.